These 11 T cell receptor beta chains were all obtained from the same sample, sequenced in a study of blood T cell repertoires in COVID-19. Generated by immunoSEQ multiplex PCR, the TCRdb table keeps only in-frame clones and is missing some. The data hold approximately 500,000 clones, with approximately 89% observed a single time. The sample consisted of peripheral blood. These TCRs come from a man between 18 and 35 years old with COVID-19, enrolled during active disease.

This clone occurred a few times. The V gene is TRBV4-2, the J gene TRBJ2-1, with D possibly matching TRBD1 (5 bases). V lost 1 base and J 8 bases, leaving 15 bases between the germline ends. CDR1 LGHNA and CDR2 YNFKEQ come from the germline V gene. The CDR3 is 15 residues long. CDR3 loop: CASSQAGFGIDEQFF. As DNA, the CDR3 is TGTGCCAGCAGCCAAGCAGGGTTTGGGATCGATGAGCAGTTCTTC.

The genes are TRBV2 and TRBJ2-7, with D possibly being TRBD2 (6 bases). Germline CDR1 is SNHLY and CDR2 is FYNNEI. CDR3 length: 14 amino acids. Trimming stripped 7 bases from V and 4 bases from J, with 17 bases between. The CDR3 loop is CASTLAVEGYEQYF. Here the CDR3 DNA reads TGTGCCAGCACCCTCGCAGTGGAGGGATACGAGCAGTACTTC.

This clone has only one observation. This chain connects TRBV19 to TRBJ2-7; possible D gene TRBD1, 5 bases. CDR1 is LNHDA, CDR2 SQIVND, per germline (reference sequence). V was clipped by 0 bases and J by 6 bases, with 6 bases between them. The CDR3 loop spans 12 amino acids. The CDR3 DNA is TGTGCCAGTAGTATAGACGACAGCGAGCAGTACTTC. This encodes CASSIDDSEQYF.

Only one count was recorded for this clone. The chain carries TRBV7-9 and TRBJ1-2, with 7 bases identical to TRBD1. Trimming cost V 1 base and J 4 bases; bases outside gene matches: 6. CDR3 size: 15 residues. Germline V gene lookup returns CDR1 SEHNR and CDR2 FQNEAQ (reference sequence). The CDR3 loop is CASSLDRDSPYGYTF. The CDR3 bases are TGTGCCAGCAGCTTAGATAGGGACAGCCCCTATGGCTACACCTTC.

The CDR3 is CASSPAATLSYEQYF. As DNA, the CDR3 is TGTGCCAGCAGTCCTGCTGCTACACTATCCTACGAGCAGTACTTC. This chain uses TRBV27 with TRBJ2-7; D gene ambiguous. CDR1 MNHEY and CDR2 SMNVEV come from the germline V gene (reference sequence). The CDR3 is made up of 15 amino acids. Trimming removed 5 bases from V and 1 base from J, with 15 bases in between.

The J gene is TRBJ1-5, the V gene TRBV5-1, with 10 nucleotides matching TRBD1. V lost 0 bases, J lost 3 bases, and 3 bases stayed unmatched. The CDR3 is 16 amino acids. Germline V lookup: CDR1 SGHRS, CDR2 YFSETQ. The CDR3 DNA is TGCGCCAGCAGCTTGGATGGACAGGGGGACAATCAGCCCCAGCATTTT. It specifies CASSLDGQGDNQPQHF.

This sequence joins TRBV2 and TRBJ1-2; 10 nucleotides match TRBD1. The germline gives CDR1 SNHLY, CDR2 FYNNEI. The CDR3 loop spans 13 amino acids. V lost 6 bases, J lost 5 bases, and 3 bases stayed unmatched. The CDR3: CASRGQGEYGYTF. Written as DNA, the CDR3 is TGTGCCAGCAGAGGACAGGGGGAGTATGGCTACACCTTC. Based on the CDR3 plus reference TRBV2 and TRBJ1-2, the full variable domain is EPEVTQTPSHQVTQMGQEVILRCVPISNHLYFYWYRQILGQKVEFLVSFYNNEISEKSEIFDDQFSVERPDGSNFTLKIRSTKLEDSAMYFCASRGQGEYGYTFGSGTRLTVV.

The chain employs TRBV27 and TRBJ2-2; 12 positions agree with TRBD1. The junction had 10 bases not matched to a gene; V was cut back by 5 bases and J by 6 bases. CDR1 is MNHEY and CDR2 is SMNVEV in the germline V gene (reference sequence). The CDR3 spans 17 residues. CDR3 residues: CASSQPLGTGGSGELFF. Written as DNA, the CDR3 is TGTGCCAGCAGTCAACCCCTCGGGACAGGGGGCTCCGGGGAGCTGTTTTTT.

This sequence joins TRBV20-1 and TRBJ1-1; D not resolved. The CDR3 has 11 amino acids. The germline gives CDR1 DFQATT, CDR2 SNEGSKA (reference sequence). CDR3 nucleotide sequence: TGCAGCACGATGAGGTACCCTGAAGCTTTCTTT. It translates to CSTMRYPEAFF.

The rearrangement joins TRBV24-1 to TRBJ2-3; 11 nucleotides line up with TRBD2. CDR1 is KGHDR and CDR2 is SFDVKD in the germline V gene. The CDR3 is made up of 16 amino acids. The junction had 4 bases not matched to a gene; V was cut back by 2 bases and J by 4 bases. CDR3 loop: CATSDYTSGSPDTQYF. The DNA for the CDR3 is TGTGCCACCAGTGATTATACTAGCGGGAGCCCAGATACGCAGTATTTT.

V usage is TRBV6-5 and J usage is TRBJ1-1; 9 bases match TRBD1. CDR3 length: 12 residues. CDR1 and CDR2 from the germline V gene are MNHEY and SVGAGI. Germline trimming cut 6 bases from V and 12 bases from J; bases unmatched to any gene: 8. The CDR3 loop is CASSRDREVSFF. The CDR3 nucleotides are TGTGCCAGCAGCAGGGACAGGGAGGTGTCTTTCTTT.